A single sample gave rise to the 2 T cell receptor beta chains below, sequenced in a study of T cells expressing NK-cell markers. TCRdb derives one entry per CDR3 protein from the 5' RACE reads, leaving out DNA. Its clone listing holds some 600,000 distinct CDR3 sequences. Sequencing was done on a sample of blood T cells: a sorted CD56 or NKG2C T cell subset, CD4+ or CD8+ T cells, or bulk PBMC T cells (not recorded which). The receptor set was obtained from a man younger than 35 in good health.

The chain is built from TRBV12-3 or TRBV12-4 and TRBJ2-3; the D call of TRBD1 rests on TCRdb alone, since no DNA is present to check it. This CDR3 region has 16 residues. CDR3 loop: CASSLTRQGATDTQYF.

The rearrangement links TRBV6-5 to TRBJ1-1; TCRdb proposes TRBD1, but this gene call is untestable without DNA. The CDR3 loop spans 11 amino acids. The V gene's germline CDR1 is MNHEY and CDR2 SVGAGI. The CDR3: CASTPWAEAFF.